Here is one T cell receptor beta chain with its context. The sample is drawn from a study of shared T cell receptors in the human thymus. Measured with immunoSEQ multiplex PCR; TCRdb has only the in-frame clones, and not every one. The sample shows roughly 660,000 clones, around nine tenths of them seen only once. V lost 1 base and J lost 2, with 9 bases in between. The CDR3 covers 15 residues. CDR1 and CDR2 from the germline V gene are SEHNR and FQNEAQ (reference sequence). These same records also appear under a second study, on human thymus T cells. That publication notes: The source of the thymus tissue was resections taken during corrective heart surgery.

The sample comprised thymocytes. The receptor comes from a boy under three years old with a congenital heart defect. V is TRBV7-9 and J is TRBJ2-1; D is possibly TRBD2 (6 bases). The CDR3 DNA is TGTGCCAGCAGCTTAGTGGAGGGCCCCTACAATGAGCAGTTCTTC. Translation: CASSLVEGPYNEQFF.